The next 26 T cell receptor beta chains were all read from a single sample in a study of lung T cells in sarcoidosis with Löfgren's syndrome. TCRdb reprocessed the reads via MiXCR and lists one record per CDR3 protein. The data contain fewer than 1,500 distinct CDR3 sequences, 22% of them singletons. The sample taken for sequencing was CD4+ T cells from PBMCs. These receptors were taken from a human donor with sarcoidosis (Löfgren's syndrome or another form), or a control subject (not recorded which).

This clonotype rates as large. This chain joins TRBV20-1 and TRBJ2-2; tentatively, D is TRBD1 (5 bases). CDR3 length equals 12 residues. Trimming stripped 5 bases from V and 3 bases from J, with 7 bases between. Germline-derived CDR1 and CDR2 are DFQATT and SNEGSKA (reference sequence). CDR3 sequence (DNA): TGCAGTGCTCTCAGGGACACCGGGGAGCTGTTTTTT. Its translation: CSALRDTGELFF.

This clonotype is termed large (0.1 to 1%). V usage is TRBV6-1 and J usage is TRBJ2-7, with 10 bases lining up with TRBD1. V shed 6 bases and J 4 bases; nucleotides not matched to a gene: 3. Germline V CDR1 and CDR2: MNHNS, SASEGT. The CDR3 sequence is 13 residues long. The CDR3 DNA reads TGTGCCAGCAGAAAGGGACAGGGGTACGAGCAGTACTTC. This sequence encodes CASRKGQGYEQYF.

Worth noting for this clonotype: No conserved phenylalanine or tryptophan ends this CDR3, so it is likely a read error. This chain joins TRBV3-1 and TRBJ2-7; TRBD2 aligns across 9 bases. Germline V lookup: CDR1 LGHDT, CDR2 YNNKEL (reference sequence). J gave up 9 bases and V 6 bases, and 6 bases lay outside the gene matches. This CDR3 region has 12 residues. The CDR3 reads CASRREGNRQYL. The DNA of the CDR3 is TGTGCCAGCAGGCGGGAGGGGAACAGGCAGTACCTC.

This clonotype is medium-sized within its sample. The CDR3 sequence: CASSLELQNTQYF. The CDR3 bases are TGTGCCAGCAGCTTAGAACTACAGAATACGCAGTATTTT. This rearrangement joins TRBV7-2 to TRBJ2-3; D unresolved. V was cut by 1 base and J by 7 bases, with 9 bases left in between. The CDR3 contains 13 residues. In germline, CDR1 is SGHTA, CDR2 FQGNSA.

In its sample, this clonotype ranks as medium-sized. The chain has TRBV4-1 and TRBJ1-5; D gene uncertain. In germline, CDR1 is MGHRA, CDR2 YSYEKL. The V end was cut by 1 base, the J end by 4 bases, with 8 bases between. This CDR3 region has 14 residues. CDR3 amino acids: CASSQAPLNQPQHF. The CDR3 nucleotides read TGCGCCAGCAGCCAAGCCCCCCTAAATCAGCCCCAGCATTTT.

This clonotype ranks as large. V usage is TRBV20-1 and J usage is TRBJ2-7; possibly TRBD1 or TRBD2 for D (5 bases each). This CDR3 contains 14 residues. V lost 0 bases, J lost 6 bases, and 15 bases lay in between. Germline CDR1 and CDR2: DFQATT and SNEGSKA (reference sequence). CDR3 sequence: CSAREGVGVSEQYF. The CDR3 bases are TGCAGTGCTAGAGAGGGAGTAGGGGTCAGCGAGCAGTACTTC.

This clonotype was observed once. A much larger clone lies one base from this, so it may be a read error. The V call is TRBV20-1, the J call TRBJ2-4; TRBD1 matches at 9 bases. Germline CDR1 and CDR2: DFQATT and SNEGSKA (reference sequence). This CDR3 region has 13 residues. Trimming removed 2 bases from V and 11 bases from J; junction bases left unmatched: 7. The CDR3 DNA reads as TGCAGTGCTAGATACGGACAGGGGAACGTTCAGTACTTC. Translation: CSARYGQGNVQYF.

Details on this clonotype: This may stem from a read error, because a much larger clone lies one nucleotide away. The V gene is TRBV10-3, the J gene TRBJ1-1; a weak D match, TRBD1 (5 bases). Germline loops: CDR1 ENHRY, CDR2 SYGVKD. This CDR3 has 15 residues. CDR3 sequence reads: CAVSESQDLNTEAFF. The CDR3 DNA follows: TGTGCCGTCAGTGAGTCACAGGACTTGAACACTGAAGCTTTCTTT.

By its share, this clonotype is medium-sized (0.01 to 0.1%). The J gene is TRBJ1-5, the V gene TRBV16; D is unclear. The ends were cut back, 2 bases at V and 9 bases at J, with 14 bases in the middle. Germline CDR1 reads KGHSY; CDR2 reads FQNENV. The CDR3 spans 14 residues. CDR3 DNA: TGTGCCAGCAGCCAAGGGCTCGCCTCCTCGCCCCAGCATTTT. Translated, it gives CASSQGLASSPQHF. The complete variable domain, with remaining parts taken from reference TRBV16 and TRBJ1-5, reads GEEVAQTPKHLVRGEGQKAKLYCAPIKGHSYVFWYQQVLKNEFKFLISFQNENVFDETGMPKERFSAKCLPNSPCSLEIQATKLEDSAVYFCASSQGLASSPQHFGDGTRLSIL.

On this clonotype itself: At one of its ends the junction is not consistent with the germline gene, which may arise from a read error. The chain employs TRBV24-1 and TRBJ1-5; D is possibly TRBD1 (6 bases). Germline V CDR1 and CDR2: KGHDR, SFDVKD. The CDR3 length is 15 residues. This CDR3 reads CAASESTGSNQPQHF. The CDR3 DNA reads TGTGCCGCCAGTGAGTCGACAGGAAGCAATCAGCCCCAGCATTTT.

Note on this clonotype: A junction end diverges from the germline sequence, so it may reflect a read error. The V gene is TRBV9, the J gene TRBJ1-3, with TRBD1 matching 7 bases. The CDR3 loop spans 15 amino acids. The germline gives CDR1 SGDLS, CDR2 YYNGEE. The CDR3 DNA reads as TGTGCCAACAGCCCTGACAGGGTTACTGGAAACACCATATATTTT. Translation gives CANSPDRVTGNTIYF. Supplemented by reference TRBV9 and TRBJ1-3, the full variable domain reads DSGVTQTPKHLITATGQRVTLRCSPRSGDLSVYWYQQSLDQGLQFLIQYYNGEERAKGNILERFSAQQFPDLHSELNLSSLELGDSALYFCANSPDRVTGNTIYFGEGSWLTVV.

This clonotype was counted ten times or more. Being one base from a much bigger clone, this may be a read error. The rearrangement links TRBV10-3 to TRBJ1-2, with D possibly being TRBD1 (5 bases). Trimming shortened V by 11 bases and J by 1 base, and 14 bases separated the two germline ends. The CDR3 consists of 13 residues. The germline gives CDR1 ENHRY, CDR2 SYGVKD. In nucleotides, the CDR3 is TGTGCCGCCCGGGACCGAGATAACTATGGCTACACCTTC. Residues: CAARDRDNYGYTF.

This clonotype has ten or more counts. CDR3 protein: CASSHRDFLEKLFF. For the CDR3, the DNA is TGTGCCAGCAGTCACAGGGATTTCTTGGAAAAACTGTTTTTT. J is TRBJ1-4 and V is TRBV12-3 or TRBV12-4; TRBD1 is a possible D gene (6 bases). V was shortened by 5 bases and J by 8 bases, with 15 bases between the two germline ends. CDR3 length: 14 amino acids.

By frequency in the sample, this clonotype is large (0.1 to 1%). The rearrangement joins TRBV6-6 to TRBJ1-2; maybe TRBD1 (6 bases). V was pared by 2 bases and J by 6 bases, with 13 bases between. CDR1 and CDR2 (germline): MNHNY, SVGAGI (reference sequence). CDR3 length: 14 amino acids. The CDR3 loop is CASSYILGAHGYTF. CDR3 sequence (DNA): TGTGCCAGCAGTTACATCCTGGGGGCCCATGGCTACACCTTC.

In this sample, this clonotype is medium-sized (0.01 to 0.1%). This chain joins TRBV5-4 and TRBJ1-5; TRBD1 matches 9 bases. CDR3 length: 13 amino acids. V was pared by 4 bases and J by 8 bases, with 4 bases of the junction left unmatched. The germline CDR1 and CDR2 sequences are SGHNT and YYREEE (reference sequence). The DNA for the CDR3 is TGTGCCAGCAGCCTGGGACAGGGAGAGCCCCAGCATTTT. The encoded protein is CASSLGQGEPQHF.

This clonotype has a count of ten or more. V and J are TRBV7-2 and TRBJ2-1; 7 bases agree with TRBD2. V dropped 2 bases and J dropped 1; count of bases not matched to a gene: 2. Germline CDR1 reads SGHTA; CDR2 reads FQGNSA. The CDR3 spans 15 residues. The CDR3 protein is CASSLTGGSYNEQFF. CDR3 in DNA: TGTGCCAGCAGCTTAACCGGGGGGTCCTACAATGAGCAGTTCTTC. Complete variable domain (other parts from reference TRBV7-2 and TRBJ2-1): GAGVSQSPSNKVTEKGKDVELRCDPISGHTALYWYRQSLGQGLEFLIYFQGNSAPDKSGLPSDRFSAERTGGSVSTLTIQRTQQEDSAVYLCASSLTGGSYNEQFFGPGTRLTVL.

In this sample, this clonotype is medium-sized. One end of the junction does not line up with germline, which may come from a read error. The V gene is TRBV20-1, the J gene TRBJ1-5; D unresolved. Per the germline V gene, CDR1 is DFQATT and CDR2 is SNEGSKA (reference sequence). The CDR3 sequence is 13 residues long. The CDR3 DNA sequence: TGCAGTGCTAGAGCCGCGAACAATCAGCCCCAGCATTTC. The encoded protein is CSARAANNQPQHF.

This clonotype is judged large. J is TRBJ2-6 and V is TRBV6-2 or TRBV6-3; D unresolved. There are 18 residues in the CDR3. Germline-derived CDR1 and CDR2 are MNHEY and SVGEGT. V was trimmed by 6 bases and J by 0 bases, leaving 18 bases between them. In nucleotides, the CDR3 is TGTGCCAGCAGCCCATACACGGACCGGATCTCTGGGGCCAACGTCCTGACTTTC. Its protein product is CASSPYTDRISGANVLTF.

In its sample, this clonotype is medium-sized. The V gene is TRBV28, the J gene TRBJ1-1, with D unclear. The CDR3 sequence is 12 residues long. The ends were cut back, 6 bases at V and 2 bases at J, with 7 bases in the middle. Germline assignment: CDR1 MDHEN and CDR2 SYDVKM. DNA of the CDR3: TGTGCCAGCAGGAAATCAAACACTGAAGCTTTCTTT. Its translation is CASRKSNTEAFF.

This clonotype counts as medium-sized. This chain connects TRBV9 to TRBJ1-4, with a weak D call TRBD1 (5 bases). Germline CDR1 SGDLS, CDR2 YYNGEE. This CDR3 is 15 amino acids long. Trimming removed 0 bases from V and 8 bases from J, with 14 bases in between. The chain's CDR3 is CASSVDVGVREKLFF. The CDR3 coding sequence is TGTGCCAGCAGCGTAGATGTGGGGGTGCGCGAAAAACTGTTTTTT.

This clonotype is labeled as medium-sized (0.01 to 0.1%). The gene calls are TRBV2 and TRBJ2-5; a possible D gene is TRBD2 (6 bases). The CDR3 is 14 amino acids. The V end lost 5 bases, the J end lost 4 bases, and 14 bases lay between the germline ends. The germline V gene encodes CDR1 SNHLY and CDR2 FYNNEI. CDR3 DNA sequence: TGTGCCAGCAGTTCACAATCCGGGAGAGAGACCCAGTACTTC. Encoded protein: CASSSQSGRETQYF.

This clonotype rates as large. The rearrangement joins TRBV6-1 to TRBJ2-1; no clear D gene. This CDR3 has 17 amino acids. V shed 6 bases and J shed 0 bases, with 18 bases lying between them. CDR1 and CDR2 (germline): MNHNS, SASEGT. In DNA form, the CDR3 reads TGTGCCAGCAGGACAAACTCCCAGTCAGGCTCCTACAATGAGCAGTTCTTC. The encoded protein is CASRTNSQSGSYNEQFF.

This clonotype is labeled as medium-sized. The V call is TRBV24-1, the J call TRBJ1-5; 7 bases are a match to TRBD1. The CDR3 runs to 15 residues. The germline V gene encodes CDR1 KGHDR and CDR2 SFDVKD. With V trimmed by 4 bases and J by 1 base, 3 bases remained unmatched. The CDR3: CATSESTGSNQPQHF. For the CDR3, the DNA is TGTGCCACCAGTGAGTCGACAGGGAGCAATCAGCCCCAGCATTTT.

Note on this clonotype: This may stem from a read error, because a much larger clone lies one nucleotide away. This chain uses TRBV9 with TRBJ2-1, with D possibly being TRBD1 (6 bases). The CDR3 covers 16 residues. CDR1 is SGDLS, CDR2 YYNGEE, per germline. Written as DNA, the CDR3 is TGTGCCAGCAGCGTGGAAACAGGGTATGCATACAATGAGCGGTTCTTC. This codes for CASSVETGYAYNERFF.

The chain uses TRBV6-1 and TRBJ1-5; a possible D gene is TRBD1 (5 bases). CDR3 length: 12 amino acids. Per germline, CDR1 MNHNS and CDR2 SASEGT. V dropped 8 bases and J dropped 7 bases, with 12 bases sitting between them. In DNA, the CDR3 is TGTGCCAGCCGAACGGGGGAGCAGCCCCAGCATTTT. Encoded protein: CASRTGEQPQHF.

The rearrangement uses TRBV20-1 and TRBJ2-5; D might be TRBD2 (5 bases). The CDR3 contains 11 residues. CDR1 DFQATT and CDR2 SNEGSKA come from the germline V gene (reference sequence). CDR3 region: CSPFLGGTQYF. CDR3 in DNA: TGCAGCCCGTTTCTCGGAGGGACCCAGTACTTC.